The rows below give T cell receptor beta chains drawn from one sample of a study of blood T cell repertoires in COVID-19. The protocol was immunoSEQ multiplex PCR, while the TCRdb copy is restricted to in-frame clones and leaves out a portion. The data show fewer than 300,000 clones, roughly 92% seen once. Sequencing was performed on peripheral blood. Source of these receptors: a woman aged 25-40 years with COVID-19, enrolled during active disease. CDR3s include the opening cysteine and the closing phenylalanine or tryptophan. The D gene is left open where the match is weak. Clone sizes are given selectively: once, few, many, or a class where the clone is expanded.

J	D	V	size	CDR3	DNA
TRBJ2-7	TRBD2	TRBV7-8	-	CASTGTSGKQQYF	TGTGCCAGCACCGGGACTAGCGGGAAACAGCAGTACTTC
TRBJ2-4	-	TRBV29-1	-	CSVAGESQDIQYF	TGCAGCGTTGCGGGGGAGAGCCAGGACATTCAGTACTTC
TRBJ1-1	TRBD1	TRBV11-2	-	CASSPRRQGGTEAFF	TGTGCCAGCAGCCCACGGCGACAGGGAGGCACTGAAGCTTTCTTT
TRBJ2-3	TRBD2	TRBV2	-	CASRPSSGLIYTQYF	TGTGCCAGCAGGCCGTCTAGCGGGCTCATTTATACGCAGTATTTT
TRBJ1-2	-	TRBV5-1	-	CASSPDTGYGYTF	TGCGCCAGCAGCCCAGACACAGGGTATGGCTACACCTTC
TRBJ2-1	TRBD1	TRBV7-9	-	CASSFEGTGGLF	TGTGCCAGCAGCTTCGAAGGGACAGGGGGCCTCTTC
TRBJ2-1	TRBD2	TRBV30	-	CAWSVPLAGGSYNEQFF	TGTGCCTGGAGTGTACCCCTAGCGGGAGGGTCCTACAATGAGCAGTTCTTC
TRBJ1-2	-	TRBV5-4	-	CASSLQGNYGYTF	TGTGCCAGCAGCTTGCAGGGCAACTATGGCTACACCTTC
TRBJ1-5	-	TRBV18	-	CASSPYSNQPQHF	TGTGCCAGCTCACCTTATAGCAATCAGCCCCAGCATTTT
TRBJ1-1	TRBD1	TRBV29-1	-	CSARQGNTEAFF	TGCAGCGCCCGACAGGGGAACACTGAAGCTTTCTTT
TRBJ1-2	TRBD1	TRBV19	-	CASSTDPGTGNYGYTF	TGTGCCAGTAGTACTGATCCCGGGACAGGGAACTATGGCTACACCTTC
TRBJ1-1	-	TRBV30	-	CAWSAGKNTEAFF	TGTGCCTGGAGTGCAGGGAAGAACACTGAAGCTTTCTTT
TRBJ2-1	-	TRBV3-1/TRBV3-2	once	CASSQGTSVQGEQFF	TGTGCCAGCAGCCAAGGGACTAGTGTACAGGGTGAGCAGTTCTTC
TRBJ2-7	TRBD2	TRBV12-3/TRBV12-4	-	CASSLPGGEQYF	TGTGCCAGCAGTCTACCGGGGGGGGAGCAGTACTTC
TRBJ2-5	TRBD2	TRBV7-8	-	CASSSTSGRGETQYF	TGTGCCAGCAGCTCGACTAGCGGGAGAGGGGAGACCCAGTACTTC
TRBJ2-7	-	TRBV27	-	CASSLYGGSLSYEQYF	TGTGCCAGCAGTTTATACGGGGGTTCCCTCTCCTACGAGCAGTACTTC
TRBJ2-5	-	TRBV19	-	CASSRTGIQETQYF	TGTGCCAGTAGTAGAACAGGGATCCAAGAGACCCAGTACTTC
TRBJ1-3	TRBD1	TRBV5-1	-	CASSFEGGQGGRNTIYF	TGCGCCAGCAGCTTCGAAGGGGGACAGGGCGGGAGAAACACCATATATTTT
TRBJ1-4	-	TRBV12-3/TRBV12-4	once	CATGDGNEKLFF	TGTGCCACAGGGGACGGGAATGAAAAACTGTTTTTT
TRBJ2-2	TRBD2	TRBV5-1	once	CASSLYLAGGPGTGELFF	TGCGCCAGCAGCTTGTACCTAGCGGGAGGGCCGGGGACCGGGGAGCTGTTTTTT
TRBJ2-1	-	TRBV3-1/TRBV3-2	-	CASSLRLEGYNEQFF	TGTGCCAGCAGTCTCCGACTAGAGGGCTACAATGAGCAGTTCTTC
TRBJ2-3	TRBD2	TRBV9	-	CASSVDQRGFGDTQYF	TGTGCCAGCAGCGTAGACCAGCGGGGGTTTGGAGATACGCAGTATTTT
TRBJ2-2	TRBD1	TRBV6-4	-	CASGDRNTGELFF	TGTGCCAGCGGGGACAGGAACACCGGGGAGCTGTTTTTT
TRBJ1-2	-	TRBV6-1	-	CASSEPTGQAGNYGYTF	TGTGCCAGCAGTGAACCCACCGGCCAGGCGGGTAACTATGGCTACACCTTC
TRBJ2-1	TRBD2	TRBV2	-	CASSGGGGTSGRDSYNEQFF	TGTGCCAGCAGTGGGGGCGGTGGGACTAGCGGGAGGGACTCCTACAATGAGCAGTTCTTC
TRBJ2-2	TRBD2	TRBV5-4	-	CASSRAGGGTGELFF	TGTGCCAGCAGTAGAGCGGGAGGGGGTACCGGGGAGCTGTTTTTT
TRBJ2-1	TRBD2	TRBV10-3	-	CAIRGSAARGNEQFF	TGTGCCATCCGGGGTTCGGCCGCGCGGGGGAATGAGCAGTTCTTC
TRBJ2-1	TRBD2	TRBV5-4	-	CASSLLGSGRIDEQFF	TGTGCCAGCAGCTTGCTGGGTAGCGGGAGGATTGATGAGCAGTTCTTC